A selection of T cell receptor beta chains follows, all from one sample in a study of cytomegalovirus exposure and HLA in healthy donors. Assay: immunoSEQ multiplex PCR; the TCRdb copy retains only in-frame clones and omits some. This table has approximately 120,000 clones, about 78% appearing once. Input material: PBMCs. These receptors were collected from a woman aged 40-49 years in good health and CMV-seropositive. Each CDR3 is given with its conserved first and last residue. The order of the fields is J gene, V gene, D gene, clone size, CDR3 DNA, CDR3 protein. D genes are given only for firm matches. Only part of the rows carry a size: once, few, many, or a class if the clone is expanded.

>TRBJ2-1|TRBV7-9|TRBD2|few
TGTGCCAGCAGCTTAGGTAGACTAGCGGGGATGTATGAGCAGTTCTTC
CASSLGRLAGMYEQFF
>TRBJ1-1|TRBV6-1|NA|NA
TGTGCCAGCAAACTCCTCACAGGGATGAACACTGAAGCTTTCTTT
CASKLLTGMNTEAFF
>TRBJ2-7|TRBV18|NA|NA
TGTGCCAGCTCACCTCCCCGGCGGAGCTCCTACGAGCAGTACTTC
CASSPPRRSSYEQYF
>TRBJ2-5|TRBV5-1|NA|few
TGCGCCAGCAGCTTGGAATCGGAGACCCAGTACTTC
CASSLESETQYF
>TRBJ2-3|TRBV5-1|TRBD2|NA
TGCGCCAGCAGCCCGGGACTAGCCGCAGATACGCAGTATTTT
CASSPGLAADTQYF
>TRBJ1-2|TRBV30|NA|NA
TGTGCCTGGAGTGTATCCAGTACTAACTATGGCTACACCTTC
CAWSVSSTNYGYTF
>TRBJ2-7|TRBV29-1|NA|NA
TGCAGCGCTGCAAGACAGGCAACGGGGGAGCAGTACTTC
CSAARQATGEQYF
>TRBJ1-5|TRBV19|TRBD1|NA
TGTGCCAGTAGACGCCGGGACAGGGGTTCTCAGCCCCAGCATTTT
CASRRRDRGSQPQHF
>TRBJ1-1|TRBV11-2|NA|NA
TGTGCCAGCAGCCCTTGGCGACTCACCTTGAACACTGAAGCTTTCTTT
CASSPWRLTLNTEAFF
>TRBJ1-1|TRBV5-1|TRBD1|NA
TGCGCCAGCAGCTTAACCACAGGGGTGTATACTGAAGCTTTCTTT
CASSLTTGVYTEAFF
>TRBJ2-7|TRBV5-1|NA|NA
TGCGCCAGCAGCTTGGGTGCCAGGGGGGACGAGCAGTACTTC
CASSLGARGDEQYF
>TRBJ2-7|TRBV6-1|TRBD2|NA
TGTGCCAGCAGGACCCTAGCGGGGGAGTCGTACGAGCAGTACTTC
CASRTLAGESYEQYF
>TRBJ2-3|TRBV5-1|NA|few
TGCGCCAGCAGCTTGGAGCGGGATACGCAGTATTTT
CASSLERDTQYF
>TRBJ2-7|TRBV7-9|TRBD1|NA
TGTGCCAGCAGTTCAATAGGGACAGCTACCTACGAGCAGTACTTC
CASSSIGTATYEQYF
>TRBJ1-6|TRBV14|NA|NA
TGTGCCAGCTCCCTGCGACGGGGGGATAATTCACCCCTCCACTTT
CASSLRRGDNSPLHF
>TRBJ2-5|TRBV29-1|TRBD1|once
TGCAGCGTTGAAGAAGGAAGACCGGACAGGGGGCTCGAGACCCAGTACTTC
CSVEEGRPDRGLETQYF
>TRBJ2-1|TRBV5-1|NA|once
TGCGCCAGCAGCTTGGTGGGGGCGCCAGACAATGAGCAGTTCTTC
CASSLVGAPDNEQFF
>TRBJ1-1|TRBV6-5|NA|few
TGTGCCAGCACCCCGTTGGGGGGTCAGACTGAAGCTTTCTTT
CASTPLGGQTEAFF
>TRBJ1-2|TRBV7-9|NA|once
TGTGCCAGCAGCTTAGAAGGTCCAGGGGATGGCTACACCTTC
CASSLEGPGDGYTF
>TRBJ1-2|TRBV6-1|NA|NA
TGTGCCAGCAGTGAATACGGGGGTGACTATGGCTACACCTTC
CASSEYGGDYGYTF
>TRBJ2-2|TRBV10-3|NA|NA
TGTGCCATCGGGACAACGAACACCGGGGAGCTGTTTTTT
CAIGTTNTGELFF
>TRBJ1-1|TRBV10-3|NA|NA
TGTGCCATCAGTGACTTTGAGGACACTGAAGCTTTCTTT
CAISDFEDTEAFF
>TRBJ2-5|TRBV5-8|TRBD1|NA
TGTGCCAGCAGCTTCGGACAGGGGGTCCTCCAAGAGACCCAGTACTTC
CASSFGQGVLQETQYF
>TRBJ2-3|TRBV19|NA|NA
TGTGCCAGTAGTTTACCCGGACAGACAGATACGCAGTATTTT
CASSLPGQTDTQYF
>TRBJ2-7|TRBV7-2|TRBD1|NA
TGTGCCAGCAGCTTCGGACAGGGTTCCTACGAGCAGTACTTC
CASSFGQGSYEQYF
>TRBJ1-1|TRBV5-1|NA|NA
TGCGCCAGCAGCTTGGTGGTAGCGGGCACTGAAGCTTTCTTT
CASSLVVAGTEAFF
>TRBJ1-4|TRBV7-8|NA|NA
TGTGCCAGCAGCTTACGGCGGGGGGGGCGGACTAATGAAAAACTGTTTTTT
CASSLRRGGRTNEKLFF
>TRBJ2-7|TRBV28|NA|NA
TGTGCCAGCAGTTTATTCGGCTCCCCGGGGTCCTACGAGCAGTACTTC
CASSLFGSPGSYEQYF
>TRBJ1-5|TRBV10-3|TRBD1|few
TGTGCCATCAGCGAAAGGGACAGGGACCCGAGGGGCAATCAGCCCCAGCATTTT
CAISERDRDPRGNQPQHF
>TRBJ1-1|TRBV6-5|TRBD1|once
TGTGCCAGCAGTCGAGAGGGGGCCACTGAAGCTTTCTTT
CASSREGATEAFF
>TRBJ1-4|TRBV5-8|NA|NA
TGTGCCAGCAGCCAGGCCGGCGTCTGGGAAAAACTGTTTTTT
CASSQAGVWEKLFF
>TRBJ1-1|TRBV13|NA|NA
TGTGCCAGCAGCTTCGGTATGAACACTGAAGCTTTCTTT
CASSFGMNTEAFF
>TRBJ1-5|TRBV4-1|TRBD1|NA
TGCGCCAGCAGCCAAGTCTGGGGACAGGCGGAGTGGGCCCAGCATTTT
CASSQVWGQAEWAQHF
>TRBJ1-6|TRBV7-2|NA|NA
TGTGCCAGCAGCTTAGCCCGGCAGGGTGTTTCACCCCTCCACTTT
CASSLARQGVSPLHF
>TRBJ1-4|TRBV6-5|NA|NA
TGTGCCAGCAGCCGTCTCGCCGCGGGTAATGAAAAACTGTTTTTT
CASSRLAAGNEKLFF
>TRBJ1-4|TRBV30|NA|NA
TGTGCCTGGAGTGCCAAGGGGGTGACTAATGAAAAACTGTTTTTT
CAWSAKGVTNEKLFF
>TRBJ2-1|TRBV7-9|TRBD2|NA
TGTGCCAGCAGCTTAGGCGGGGGACCTTACAATGAGCAGTTCTTC
CASSLGGGPYNEQFF
>TRBJ2-7|TRBV5-1|NA|NA
TGCGCCAGCAGAGAGGAGAACGAGCAGTACTTC
CASREENEQYF
>TRBJ2-3|TRBV5-1|TRBD1|NA
TGCGCCAGCAGCTTGGGGGGACAGGGTTTTTCAGATACGCAGTATTTT
CASSLGGQGFSDTQYF
>TRBJ2-5|TRBV2|TRBD1|NA
TGTGCCAGCACATGGACAGGAGTAGAGACCCAGTACTTC
CASTWTGVETQYF
>TRBJ2-2|TRBV7-2|TRBD1|NA
TGTGCCAGCAGCTCCGGCTCAGGGACAGCACTTAACACCGGGGAGCTGTTTTTT
CASSSGSGTALNTGELFF
>TRBJ2-7|TRBV19|TRBD1|once
TGTGCCAGTCGACATCGGACAGGGGTGGGGGAGCAGTACTTC
CASRHRTGVGEQYF
>TRBJ1-3|TRBV6-5|NA|NA
TGTGCCAGCAGACCCCTAAAGAGGGGAAACACCATATATTTT
CASRPLKRGNTIYF
>TRBJ2-6|TRBV27|NA|NA
TGTGCCAGCTCTATTAGGGGTCCCTCTGGGGCCAACGTCCTGACTTTC
CASSIRGPSGANVLTF
>TRBJ2-6|TRBV5-1|NA|NA
TGCGCCAGCAGCTCCCCTGGCAGGGCCAACGTCCTGACTTTC
CASSSPGRANVLTF
>TRBJ2-7|TRBV19|NA|NA
TGTGCCAGTAGTGCGAACCCTAACTACGAGCAGTACTTC
CASSANPNYEQYF
>TRBJ2-5|TRBV4-2|TRBD2|NA
TGTGCCAGCAGCCCCGCGGGTAGCGGGGGGGCCTCGGAGACCCAGTACTTC
CASSPAGSGGASETQYF
>TRBJ2-7|TRBV5-5|NA|few
TGTGCCAGCAGCTTGGACGGTGCTGCATTCTACGAGCAGTACTTC
CASSLDGAAFYEQYF
>TRBJ2-5|TRBV27|TRBD2|few
TGTGCCAGCAGGCTCCGGTCGCGGGGGGCAAAAGAGACCCAGTACTTC
CASRLRSRGAKETQYF
>TRBJ2-1|TRBV10-3|NA|NA
TGTGCCATCAGTGATAGCGTATTCTCCTACAATGAGCAGTTCTTC
CAISDSVFSYNEQFF
>TRBJ1-2|TRBV20-1|NA|NA
TGCAGTGCTTACAGGGATGAAGGCTACACCTTC
CSAYRDEGYTF
>TRBJ2-7|TRBV5-6|NA|NA
TGTGCCAGCAGCTTTGCGGGGAACGAGCAGTACTTC
CASSFAGNEQYF
>TRBJ1-2|TRBV19|TRBD1|NA
TGTGCCAGTGGGGACAGGGCTTATGGCTACACCTTC
CASGDRAYGYTF
>TRBJ1-6|TRBV4-2|NA|NA
TGTGCCAGCAGCCAAGAGCGGGGATTGATTTCACCCCTCCACTTT
CASSQERGLISPLHF